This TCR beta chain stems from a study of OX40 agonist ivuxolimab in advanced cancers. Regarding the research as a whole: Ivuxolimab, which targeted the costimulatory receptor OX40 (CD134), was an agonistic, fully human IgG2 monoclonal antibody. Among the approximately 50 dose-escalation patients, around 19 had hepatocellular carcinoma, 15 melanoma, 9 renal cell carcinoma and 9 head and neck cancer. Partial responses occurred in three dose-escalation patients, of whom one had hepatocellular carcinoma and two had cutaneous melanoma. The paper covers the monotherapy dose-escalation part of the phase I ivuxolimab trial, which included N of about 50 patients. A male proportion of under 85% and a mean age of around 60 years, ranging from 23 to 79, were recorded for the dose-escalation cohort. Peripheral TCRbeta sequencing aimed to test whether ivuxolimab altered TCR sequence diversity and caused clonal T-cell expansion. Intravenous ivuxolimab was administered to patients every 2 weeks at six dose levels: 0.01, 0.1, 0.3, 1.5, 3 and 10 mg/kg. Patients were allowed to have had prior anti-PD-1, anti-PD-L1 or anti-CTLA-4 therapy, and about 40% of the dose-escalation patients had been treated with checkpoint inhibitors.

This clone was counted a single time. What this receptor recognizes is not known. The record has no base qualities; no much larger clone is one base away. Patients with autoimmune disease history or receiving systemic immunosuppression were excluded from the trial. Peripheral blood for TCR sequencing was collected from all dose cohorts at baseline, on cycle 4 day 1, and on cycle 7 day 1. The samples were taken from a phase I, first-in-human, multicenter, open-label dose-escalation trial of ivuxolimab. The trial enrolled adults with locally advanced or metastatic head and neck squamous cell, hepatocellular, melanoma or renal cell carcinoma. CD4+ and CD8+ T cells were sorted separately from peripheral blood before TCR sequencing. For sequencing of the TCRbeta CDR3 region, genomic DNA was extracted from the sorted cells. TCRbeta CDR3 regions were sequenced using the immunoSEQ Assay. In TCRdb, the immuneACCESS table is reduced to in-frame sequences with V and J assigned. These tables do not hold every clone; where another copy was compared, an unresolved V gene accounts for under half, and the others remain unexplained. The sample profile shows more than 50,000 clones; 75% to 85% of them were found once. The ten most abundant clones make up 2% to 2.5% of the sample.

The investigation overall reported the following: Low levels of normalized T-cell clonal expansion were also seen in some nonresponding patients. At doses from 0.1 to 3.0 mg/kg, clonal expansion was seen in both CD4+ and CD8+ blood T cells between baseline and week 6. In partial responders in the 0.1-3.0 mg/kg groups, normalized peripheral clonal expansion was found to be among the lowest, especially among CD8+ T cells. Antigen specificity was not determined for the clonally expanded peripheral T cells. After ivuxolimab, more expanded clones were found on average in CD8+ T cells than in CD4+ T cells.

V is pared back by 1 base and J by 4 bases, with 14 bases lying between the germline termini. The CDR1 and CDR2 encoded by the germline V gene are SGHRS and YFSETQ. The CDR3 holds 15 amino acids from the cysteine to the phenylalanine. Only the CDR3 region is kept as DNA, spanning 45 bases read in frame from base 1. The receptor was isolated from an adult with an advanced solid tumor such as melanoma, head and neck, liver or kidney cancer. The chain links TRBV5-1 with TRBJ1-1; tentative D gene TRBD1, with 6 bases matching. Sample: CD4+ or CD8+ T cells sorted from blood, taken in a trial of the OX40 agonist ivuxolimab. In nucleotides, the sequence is TGCGCCAGCAGCTTGAGTCAGGGGCGAGGCACTGAAGCTTTCTTT. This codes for CASSLSQGRGTEAFF.